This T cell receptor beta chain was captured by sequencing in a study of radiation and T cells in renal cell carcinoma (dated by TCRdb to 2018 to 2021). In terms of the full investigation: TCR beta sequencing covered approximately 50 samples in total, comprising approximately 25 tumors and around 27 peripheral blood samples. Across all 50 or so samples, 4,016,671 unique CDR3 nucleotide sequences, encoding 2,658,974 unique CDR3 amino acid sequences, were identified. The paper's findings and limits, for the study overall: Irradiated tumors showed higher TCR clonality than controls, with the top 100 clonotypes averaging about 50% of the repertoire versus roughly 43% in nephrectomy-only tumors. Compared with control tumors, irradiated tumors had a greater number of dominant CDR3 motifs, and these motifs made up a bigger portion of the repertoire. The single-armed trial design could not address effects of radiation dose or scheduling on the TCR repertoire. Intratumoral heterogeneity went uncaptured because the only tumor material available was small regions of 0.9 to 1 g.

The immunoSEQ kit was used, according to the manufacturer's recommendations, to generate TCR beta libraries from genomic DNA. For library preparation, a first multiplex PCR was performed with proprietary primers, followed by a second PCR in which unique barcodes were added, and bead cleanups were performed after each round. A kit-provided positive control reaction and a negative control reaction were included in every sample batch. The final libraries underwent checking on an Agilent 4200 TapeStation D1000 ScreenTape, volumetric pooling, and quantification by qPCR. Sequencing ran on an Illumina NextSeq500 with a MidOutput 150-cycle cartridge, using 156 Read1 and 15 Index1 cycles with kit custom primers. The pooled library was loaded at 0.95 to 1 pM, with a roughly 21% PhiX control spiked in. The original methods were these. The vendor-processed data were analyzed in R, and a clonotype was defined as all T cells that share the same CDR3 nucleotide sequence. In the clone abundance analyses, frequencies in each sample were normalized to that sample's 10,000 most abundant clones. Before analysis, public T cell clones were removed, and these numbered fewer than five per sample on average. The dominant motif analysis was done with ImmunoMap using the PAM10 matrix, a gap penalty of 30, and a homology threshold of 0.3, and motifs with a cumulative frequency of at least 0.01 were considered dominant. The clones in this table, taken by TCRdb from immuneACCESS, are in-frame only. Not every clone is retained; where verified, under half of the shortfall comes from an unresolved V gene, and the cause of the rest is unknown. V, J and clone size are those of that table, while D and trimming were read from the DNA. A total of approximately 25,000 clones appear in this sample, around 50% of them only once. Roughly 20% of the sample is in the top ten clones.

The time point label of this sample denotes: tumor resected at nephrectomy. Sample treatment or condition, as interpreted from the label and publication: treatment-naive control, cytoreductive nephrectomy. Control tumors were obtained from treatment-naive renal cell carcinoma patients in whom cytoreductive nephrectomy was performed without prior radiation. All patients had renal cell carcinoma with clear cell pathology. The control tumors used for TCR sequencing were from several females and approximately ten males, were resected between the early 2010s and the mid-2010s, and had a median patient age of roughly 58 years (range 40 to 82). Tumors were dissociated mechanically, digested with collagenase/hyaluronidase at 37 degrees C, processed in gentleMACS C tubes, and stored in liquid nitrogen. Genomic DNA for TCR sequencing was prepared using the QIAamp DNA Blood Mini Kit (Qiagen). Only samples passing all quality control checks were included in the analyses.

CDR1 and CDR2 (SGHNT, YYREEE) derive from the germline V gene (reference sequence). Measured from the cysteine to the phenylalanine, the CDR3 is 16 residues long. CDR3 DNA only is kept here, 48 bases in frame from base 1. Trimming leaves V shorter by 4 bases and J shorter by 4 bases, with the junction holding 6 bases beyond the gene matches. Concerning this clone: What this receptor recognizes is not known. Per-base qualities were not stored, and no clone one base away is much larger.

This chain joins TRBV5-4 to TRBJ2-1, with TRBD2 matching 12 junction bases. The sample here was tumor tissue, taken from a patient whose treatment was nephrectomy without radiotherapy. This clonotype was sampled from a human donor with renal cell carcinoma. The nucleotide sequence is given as TGTGCCAGCAGCCCATCTACTAGCGGGAGGTACAATGAGCAGTTCTTC. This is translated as CASSPSTSGRYNEQFF.